This T cell receptor beta chain was recorded in a study of PD-L1 blockade in urothelial cancer. The CDR3 is 12 residues long. Germline V gene lookup returns CDR1 GTSNPN and CDR2 SVGIG (reference sequence). V was trimmed by 5 bases and J by 7 bases, leaving 12 bases between them. Data came from immunoSEQ multiplex PCR; TCRdb stores just in-frame clones and leaves some out. The sample lists under 40,000 clones; 82% were seen once. Noted time point: pretreatment peripheral blood. The sample consisted of PBMCs, taken around atezolizumab (anti-PD-L1) treatment. The J gene is TRBJ1-5, the V gene TRBV30; D unclear. The clonotype was recovered from a man aged 55 to 70 with urothelial cancer. This CDR3 is CAWGRGGQPQHF. DNA for the CDR3: TGTGCCTGGGGGCGGGGTGGCCAGCCCCAGCATTTT.